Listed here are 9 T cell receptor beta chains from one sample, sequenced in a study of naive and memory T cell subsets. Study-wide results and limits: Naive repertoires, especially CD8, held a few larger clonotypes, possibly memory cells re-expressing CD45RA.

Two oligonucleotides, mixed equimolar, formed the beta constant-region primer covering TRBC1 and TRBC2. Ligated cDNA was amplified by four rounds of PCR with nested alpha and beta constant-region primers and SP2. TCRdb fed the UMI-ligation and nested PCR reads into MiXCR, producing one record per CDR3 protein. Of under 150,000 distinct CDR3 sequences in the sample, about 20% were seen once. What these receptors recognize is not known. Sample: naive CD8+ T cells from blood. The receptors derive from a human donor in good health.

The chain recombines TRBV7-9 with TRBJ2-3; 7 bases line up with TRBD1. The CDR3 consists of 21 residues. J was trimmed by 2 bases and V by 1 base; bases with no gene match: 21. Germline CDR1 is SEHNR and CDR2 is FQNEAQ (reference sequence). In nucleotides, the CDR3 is TGTGCCAGCAGCTTAGGGGGGATTAGGGGGCCCCCCCAATCAATCACAGATACGCAGTATTTT. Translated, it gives CASSLGGIRGPPQSITDTQYF.

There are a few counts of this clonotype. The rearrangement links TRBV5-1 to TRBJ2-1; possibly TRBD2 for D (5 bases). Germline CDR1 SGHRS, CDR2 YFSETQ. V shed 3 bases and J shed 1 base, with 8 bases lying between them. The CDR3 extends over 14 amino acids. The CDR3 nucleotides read TGCGCCAGCAGCTGGGAGCGGTCCTACAATGAGCAGTTCTTC. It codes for CASSWERSYNEQFF.

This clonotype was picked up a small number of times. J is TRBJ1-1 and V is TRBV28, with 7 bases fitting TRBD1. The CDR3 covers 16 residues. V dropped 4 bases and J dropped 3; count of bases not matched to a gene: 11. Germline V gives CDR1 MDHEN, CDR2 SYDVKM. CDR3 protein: CASSSTGDERDTEAFF. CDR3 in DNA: TGTGCCAGCAGTTCCACAGGGGACGAAAGGGACACTGAAGCTTTCTTT.

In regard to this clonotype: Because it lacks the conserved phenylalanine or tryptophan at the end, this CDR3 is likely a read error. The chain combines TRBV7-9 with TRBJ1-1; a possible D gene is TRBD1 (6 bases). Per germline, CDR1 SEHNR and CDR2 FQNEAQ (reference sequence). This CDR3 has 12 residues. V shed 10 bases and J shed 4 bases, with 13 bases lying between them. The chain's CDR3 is CATTGLRTEAFL. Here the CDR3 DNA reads TGTGCCACCACAGGGCTCCGCACTGAAGCTTTCCTT.

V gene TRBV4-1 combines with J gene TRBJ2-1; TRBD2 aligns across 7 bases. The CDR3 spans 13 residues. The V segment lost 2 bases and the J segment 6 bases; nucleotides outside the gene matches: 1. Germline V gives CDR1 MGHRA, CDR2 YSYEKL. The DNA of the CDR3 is TGCGCCAGCAGCCAAACGGGAGGCAATGAGCAGTTCTTC. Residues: CASSQTGGNEQFF.

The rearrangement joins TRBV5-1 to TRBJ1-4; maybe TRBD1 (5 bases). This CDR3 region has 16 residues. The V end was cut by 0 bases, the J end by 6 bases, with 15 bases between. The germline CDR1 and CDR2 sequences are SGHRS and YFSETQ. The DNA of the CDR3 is TGCGCCAGCAGCTTGGAGGATGGGACGTCTGATGAAAAACTGTTTTTT. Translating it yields CASSLEDGTSDEKLFF.

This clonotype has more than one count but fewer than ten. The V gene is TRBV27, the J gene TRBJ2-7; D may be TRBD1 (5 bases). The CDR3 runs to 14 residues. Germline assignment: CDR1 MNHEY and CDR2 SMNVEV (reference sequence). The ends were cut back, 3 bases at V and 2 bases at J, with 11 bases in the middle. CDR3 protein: CASSFGATTYEQYF. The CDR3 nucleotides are TGTGCCAGCAGTTTTGGGGCCACGACCTACGAGCAGTACTTC.

The DNA for the CDR3 is TGTGCCAGCTTCGAGGCAGGCTACTCTGGAAACACCATATATTTT. Encoded protein: CASFEAGYSGNTIYF. V usage is TRBV28 and J usage is TRBJ1-3; D gene unclear. CDR3 length: 15 residues. Germline CDR1 MDHEN, CDR2 SYDVKM. The V end was cut by 8 bases, the J end by 0 bases, with 14 bases between.

The CDR3 is CSARTSGRPGELFF. Written as DNA, the CDR3 is TGCAGTGCGCGGACTAGCGGGAGACCCGGGGAGCTGTTTTTT. This chain links TRBV20-1 with TRBJ2-2; TRBD2 aligns across 13 bases. Germline V gene sequence: CDR1 DFQATT, CDR2 SNEGSKA (reference sequence). The V gene end was trimmed by 6 bases and the J gene end by 6 bases; junction bases not matched to a gene: 4. The length of the CDR3 is 14 residues.